Here is one T cell receptor (beta chain) with its context. Its antigen is still unknown. A single record per CDR3 protein comes from TCRdb applying MiXCR to the 5' RACE reads. Found here are about 170,000 distinct CDR3 sequences, approximately 11% of them singletons; the top ten hold 35% to 45%. J was trimmed by 1 base and V by 5 bases; bases with no gene match: 9. The CDR3 runs 17 residues. Germline loops: CDR1 LNHDA, CDR2 SQIVND (reference sequence). This sample stems from a study of T cells after yellow fever vaccination. Study conclusions and caveats: Weaker overall, the secondary response nonetheless peaked faster (day 5 versus 15). The booster response re-showed most primary clones: approximately 95% CD4, approximately 90% CD8.

This sequence was found in a man aged 18 to 30 who received the YFV17D yellow fever vaccine. This sample comprised CD8+ T cells sorted from PBMCs, obtained 15 days after the yellow fever booster vaccination. The chain links TRBV19 to TRBJ1-1; TRBD1 aligns across 11 bases. For the CDR3, the DNA is TGTGCCAGTAGTCCAGGACAGGGGGCCACTGCGAACACTGAAGCTTTCTTT. Encoded protein: CASSPGQGATANTEAFF.